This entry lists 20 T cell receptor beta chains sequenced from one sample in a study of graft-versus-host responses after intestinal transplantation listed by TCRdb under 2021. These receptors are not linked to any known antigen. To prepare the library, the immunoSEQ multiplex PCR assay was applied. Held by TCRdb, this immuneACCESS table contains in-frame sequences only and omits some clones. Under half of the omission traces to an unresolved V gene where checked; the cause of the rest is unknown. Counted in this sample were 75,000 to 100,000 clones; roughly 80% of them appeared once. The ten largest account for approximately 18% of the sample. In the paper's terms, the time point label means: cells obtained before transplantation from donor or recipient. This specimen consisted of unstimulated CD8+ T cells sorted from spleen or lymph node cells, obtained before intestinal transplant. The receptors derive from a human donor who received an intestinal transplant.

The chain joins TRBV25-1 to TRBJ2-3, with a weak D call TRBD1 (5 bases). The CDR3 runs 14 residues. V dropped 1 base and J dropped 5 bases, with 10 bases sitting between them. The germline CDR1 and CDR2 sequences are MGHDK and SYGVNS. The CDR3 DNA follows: TGTGCCAGCAGTGAATTCGGGCAGGGAGATACGCAGTATTTT. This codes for CASSEFGQGDTQYF. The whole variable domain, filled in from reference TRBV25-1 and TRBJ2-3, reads EADIYQTPRYLVIGTGKKITLECSQTMGHDKMYWYQQDPGMELHLIHYSYGVNSTEKGDLSSESTVSRIRTEHFPLTLESARPSHTSQYLCASSEFGQGDTQYFGPGTRLTVL.

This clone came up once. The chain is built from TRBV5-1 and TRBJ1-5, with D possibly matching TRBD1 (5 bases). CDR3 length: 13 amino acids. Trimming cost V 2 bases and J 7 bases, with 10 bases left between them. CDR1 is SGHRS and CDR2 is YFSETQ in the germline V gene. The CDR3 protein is CASSLGAGQPQHF. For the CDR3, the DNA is TGCGCCAGCAGCTTAGGGGCCGGACAGCCCCAGCATTTT.

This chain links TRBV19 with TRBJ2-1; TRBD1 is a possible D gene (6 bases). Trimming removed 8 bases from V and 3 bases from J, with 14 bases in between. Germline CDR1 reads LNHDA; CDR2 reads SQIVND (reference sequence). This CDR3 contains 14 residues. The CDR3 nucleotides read TGTGCCAGTCGAATCCAGGGGAACTACAATGAGCAGTTCTTC. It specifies CASRIQGNYNEQFF.

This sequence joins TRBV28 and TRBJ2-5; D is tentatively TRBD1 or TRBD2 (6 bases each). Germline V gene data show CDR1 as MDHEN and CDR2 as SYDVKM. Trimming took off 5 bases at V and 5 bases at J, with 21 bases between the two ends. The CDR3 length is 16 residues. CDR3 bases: TGTGCCAGCAGTAGTGGGGGCAGGGGAGGTCGGGAGACCCAGTACTTC. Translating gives CASSSGGRGGRETQYF.

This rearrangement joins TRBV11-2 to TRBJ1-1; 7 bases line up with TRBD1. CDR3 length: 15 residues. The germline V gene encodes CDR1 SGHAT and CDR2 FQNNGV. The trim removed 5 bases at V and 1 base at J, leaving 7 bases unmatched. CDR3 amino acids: CASSPSWTGNTEAFF. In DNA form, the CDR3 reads TGTGCCAGCAGCCCCAGCTGGACAGGGAACACTGAAGCTTTCTTT.

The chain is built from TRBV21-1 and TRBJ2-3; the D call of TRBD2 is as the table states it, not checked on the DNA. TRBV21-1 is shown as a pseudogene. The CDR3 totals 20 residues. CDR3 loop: CASSKSGGGGLAGSTDTQYF. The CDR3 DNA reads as TGTGCCAGCAGCAAAAGTGGGGGTGGAGGACTAGCGGGTTCCACAGATACGCAGTATTTT.

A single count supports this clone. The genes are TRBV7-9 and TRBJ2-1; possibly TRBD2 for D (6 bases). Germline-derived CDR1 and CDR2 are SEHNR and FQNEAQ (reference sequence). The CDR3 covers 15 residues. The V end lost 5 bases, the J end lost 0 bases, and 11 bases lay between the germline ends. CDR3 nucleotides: TGTGCCAGCAGCGCCATTAGCGGCTCCTACAATGAGCAGTTCTTC. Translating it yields CASSAISGSYNEQFF.

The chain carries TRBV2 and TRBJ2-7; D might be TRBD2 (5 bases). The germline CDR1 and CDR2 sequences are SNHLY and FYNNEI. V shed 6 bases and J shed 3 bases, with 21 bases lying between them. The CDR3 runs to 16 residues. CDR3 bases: TGTGCCAGCAGAGGTGGGTGGCAGGTGGCGGGCTACGAGCAGTACTTC. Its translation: CASRGGWQVAGYEQYF.

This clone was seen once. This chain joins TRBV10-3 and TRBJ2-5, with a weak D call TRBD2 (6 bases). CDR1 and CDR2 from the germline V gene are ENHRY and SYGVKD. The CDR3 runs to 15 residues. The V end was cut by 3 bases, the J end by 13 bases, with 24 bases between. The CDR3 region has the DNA TGTGCCATCAGTGACTACGGGACGCCTGGTAGCGGCCGGTACTTC. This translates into CAISDYGTPGSGRYF.

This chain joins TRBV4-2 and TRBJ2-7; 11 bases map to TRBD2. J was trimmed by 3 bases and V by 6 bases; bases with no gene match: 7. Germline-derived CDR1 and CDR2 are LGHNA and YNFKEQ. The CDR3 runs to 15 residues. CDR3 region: CASRLAGEGYYEQYF. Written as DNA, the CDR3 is TGTGCCAGCAGACTAGCGGGAGAGGGGTACTACGAGCAGTACTTC.

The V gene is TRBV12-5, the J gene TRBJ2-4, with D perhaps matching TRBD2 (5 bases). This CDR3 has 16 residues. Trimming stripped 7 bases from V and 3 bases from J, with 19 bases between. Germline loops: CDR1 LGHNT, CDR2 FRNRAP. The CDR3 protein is CASVNAGGWSKNIQYF. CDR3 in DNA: TGTGCTAGTGTCAATGCGGGCGGGTGGAGCAAAAACATTCAGTACTTC. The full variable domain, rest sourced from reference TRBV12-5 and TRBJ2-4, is DARVTQTPRHKVTEMGQEVTMRCQPILGHNTVFWYRQTMMQGLELLAYFRNRAPLDDSGMPKDRFSAEMPDATLATLKIQPSEPRDSAVYFCASVNAGGWSKNIQYFGAGTRLSVL.

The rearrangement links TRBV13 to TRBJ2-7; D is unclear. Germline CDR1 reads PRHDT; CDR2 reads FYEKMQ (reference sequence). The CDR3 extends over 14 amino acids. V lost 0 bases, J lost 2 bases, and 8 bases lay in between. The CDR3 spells CASSLGLAPYEQYF. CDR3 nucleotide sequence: TGTGCCAGCAGCTTAGGACTGGCCCCCTACGAGCAGTACTTC.

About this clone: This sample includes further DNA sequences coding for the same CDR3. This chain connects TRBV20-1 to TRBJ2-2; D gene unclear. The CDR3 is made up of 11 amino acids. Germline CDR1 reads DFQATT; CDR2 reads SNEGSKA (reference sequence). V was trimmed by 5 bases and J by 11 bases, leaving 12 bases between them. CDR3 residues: CSAGPGGELFF. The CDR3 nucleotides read TGCAGTGCTGGACCAGGCGGAGAGCTGTTTTTT.

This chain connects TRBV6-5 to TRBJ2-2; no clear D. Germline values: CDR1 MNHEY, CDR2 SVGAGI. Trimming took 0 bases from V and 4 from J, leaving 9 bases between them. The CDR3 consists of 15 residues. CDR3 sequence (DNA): TGTGCCAGCAGTTACTCGACCTGGAGCACCGGGGAGCTGTTTTTT. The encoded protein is CASSYSTWSTGELFF.

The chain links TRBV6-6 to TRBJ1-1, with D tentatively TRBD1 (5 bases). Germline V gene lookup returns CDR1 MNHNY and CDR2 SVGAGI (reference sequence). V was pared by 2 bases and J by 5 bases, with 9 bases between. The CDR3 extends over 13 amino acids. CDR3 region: CASSYEAGTEAFF. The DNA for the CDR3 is TGTGCCAGCAGTTACGAGGCAGGGACTGAAGCTTTCTTT.

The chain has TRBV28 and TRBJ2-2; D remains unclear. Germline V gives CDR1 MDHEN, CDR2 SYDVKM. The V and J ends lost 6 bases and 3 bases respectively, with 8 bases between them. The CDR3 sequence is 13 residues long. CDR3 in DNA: TGTGCCAGCAGCCACGCTGACACCGGGGAGCTGTTTTTT. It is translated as CASSHADTGELFF.

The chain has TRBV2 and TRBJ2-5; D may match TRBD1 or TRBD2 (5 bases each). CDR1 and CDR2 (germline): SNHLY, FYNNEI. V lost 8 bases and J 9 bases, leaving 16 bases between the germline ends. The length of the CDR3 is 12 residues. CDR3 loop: CASGENLGAQYF. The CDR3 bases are TGTGCCAGCGGGGAAAATTTGGGGGCCCAGTACTTC. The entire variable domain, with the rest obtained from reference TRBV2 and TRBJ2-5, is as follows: EPEVTQTPSHQVTQMGQEVILRCVPISNHLYFYWYRQILGQKVEFLVSFYNNEISEKSEIFDDQFSVERPDGSNFTLKIRSTKLEDSAMYFCASGENLGAQYFGPGTRLLVL.

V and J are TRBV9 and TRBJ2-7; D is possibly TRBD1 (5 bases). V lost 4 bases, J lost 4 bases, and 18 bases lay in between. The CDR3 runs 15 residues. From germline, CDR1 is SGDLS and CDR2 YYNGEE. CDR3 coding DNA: TGTGCCAGCAGCCATGGTGACAGTAGTTTGTACGAGCAGTACTTC. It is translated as CASSHGDSSLYEQYF.

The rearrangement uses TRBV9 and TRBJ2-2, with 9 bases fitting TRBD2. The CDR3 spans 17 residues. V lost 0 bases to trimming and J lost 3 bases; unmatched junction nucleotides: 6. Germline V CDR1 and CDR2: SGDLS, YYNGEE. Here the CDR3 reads CASSVERIAGDTGELFF. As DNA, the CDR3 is TGTGCCAGCAGCGTAGAGCGAATAGCGGGGGACACCGGGGAGCTGTTTTTT.

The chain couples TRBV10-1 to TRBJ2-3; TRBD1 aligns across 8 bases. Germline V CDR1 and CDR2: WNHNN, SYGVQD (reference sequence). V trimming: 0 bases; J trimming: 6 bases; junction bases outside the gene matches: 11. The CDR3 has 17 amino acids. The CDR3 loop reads CASSESEGTGHSDTQYF. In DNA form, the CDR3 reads TGCGCCAGCAGTGAGTCCGAAGGGACAGGACACTCGGATACGCAGTATTTT.